Below are 11 T cell receptor beta chains sequenced from a single sample in a study of T cell changes during pregnancy in multiple sclerosis. Data came from immunoSEQ multiplex PCR; TCRdb stores just in-frame clones and leaves some out. The sample holds approximately 130,000 clones, roughly 95% seen once. This specimen consisted of peripheral blood, obtained after pregnancy. The receptors here all came from a female donor with multiple sclerosis, enrolled in a pregnancy study.

This chain links TRBV2 with TRBJ2-4; 8 bases match TRBD2. Germline V gene lookup returns CDR1 SNHLY and CDR2 FYNNEI. The CDR3 sequence is 15 residues long. The junction had 8 bases not matched to a gene; V was cut back by 8 bases and J by 2 bases. As DNA, the CDR3 is TGTGCCAGCGGACCTCTAGCGGGTACCAAAAACATTCAGTACTTC. Encoded protein: CASGPLAGTKNIQYF.

The CDR3 DNA reads as TGTGCCAGCGCAGCGCAAGACAACACTGAAGCTTTCTTT. Its protein is CASAAQDNTEAFF. The gene calls are TRBV6-5 and TRBJ1-1; D gene ambiguous. The V gene's germline CDR1 is MNHEY and CDR2 SVGAGI. The CDR3 has 13 amino acids. V lost 8 bases and J lost 2, with 12 bases in between.

This chain joins TRBV6-5 and TRBJ1-2; TRBD1 matches at 7 bases. The CDR3 is made up of 14 amino acids. V lost 2 bases to trimming and J lost 6 bases; unmatched junction nucleotides: 6. In germline, CDR1 is MNHEY, CDR2 SVGAGI. CDR3: CASSYLGQSDGYTF. CDR3 DNA: TGTGCCAGCAGTTACCTGGGACAGTCAGATGGCTACACCTTC.

J is TRBJ2-3 and V is TRBV11-3, with D maybe TRBD1 (6 bases). V shed 4 bases and J shed 1 base, with 15 bases lying between them. Germline CDR1 SGHNT, CDR2 YENEEA. CDR3 length: 16 residues. This CDR3 is CASSSNTGLRTDTQYF. CDR3 bases: TGTGCCAGCAGCTCGAACACAGGGCTTCGCACAGATACGCAGTATTTT.

CDR3 region: CASQGAYQPQHF. The CDR3, as DNA: TGTGCCTCTCAAGGGGCCTATCAGCCCCAGCATTTT. The rearrangement links TRBV28 to TRBJ1-5; D perhaps matches TRBD1 (5 bases). Trimming removed 11 bases from V and 5 bases from J, with 13 bases in between. From germline, CDR1 is MDHEN and CDR2 SYDVKM. The CDR3 length is 12 residues.

The gene calls are TRBV28 and TRBJ2-6; 8 bases align to TRBD1. This CDR3 is 16 amino acids long. V dropped 4 bases and J dropped 4; count of bases not matched to a gene: 6. Germline V gives CDR1 MDHEN, CDR2 SYDVKM. The DNA of the CDR3 is TGTGCCAGCAGTTCTCAGGGGGCGAGGGGGGCCAACGTCCTGACTTTC. This encodes CASSSQGARGANVLTF.

The chain recombines TRBV27 with TRBJ2-5; D is undetermined. Germline V gene data show CDR1 as MNHEY and CDR2 as SMNVEV (reference sequence). The V end lost 2 bases, the J end lost 5 bases, and 15 bases lay between the germline ends. The CDR3 is 15 residues long. CDR3 sequence (DNA): TGTGCCAGCAGTTTAGGAGCGTATGTACGGGAGACCCAGTACTTC. Protein sequence: CASSLGAYVRETQYF.

The chain links TRBV7-9 to TRBJ1-2, with D perhaps matching TRBD1 (5 bases). Germline CDR1 reads SEHNR; CDR2 reads FQNEAQ (reference sequence). Trimming took off 5 bases at V and 8 bases at J, with 15 bases between the two ends. The CDR3 runs to 13 residues. The CDR3 sequence is CASSPRGGGGYTF. CDR3 in DNA: TGTGCCAGCAGCCCAAGGGGAGGTGGAGGCTACACCTTC.

There are a few counts of this clone. This sequence joins TRBV5-1 and TRBJ2-2; perhaps TRBD1 as D (5 bases). The CDR3 is made up of 17 amino acids. The germline V and J ends were trimmed by 0 bases and 2 bases, with 14 bases remaining between them. Germline V gene data show CDR1 as SGHRS and CDR2 as YFSETQ. This CDR3 is CASSLGPGHPNTGELFF. The CDR3 nucleotides are TGCGCCAGCAGCTTGGGCCCCGGACATCCCAACACCGGGGAGCTGTTTTTT.

The chain is built from TRBV6-5 and TRBJ2-7, with D tentatively TRBD2 (5 bases). V lost 5 bases to trimming and J lost 3 bases, with 11 bases between them. The germline gives CDR1 MNHEY, CDR2 SVGAGI. The CDR3 extends over 13 amino acids. The CDR3 reads CASSPTGNYEQYF. CDR3 DNA: TGTGCCAGCAGTCCGACGGGGAACTACGAGCAGTACTTC.

The chain links TRBV5-6 to TRBJ2-7; 12 bases are shared with TRBD2. J gave up 6 bases and V 2 bases, and 9 bases lay outside the gene matches. The CDR3 totals 16 residues. Germline assignment: CDR1 SGHDT and CDR2 YYEEEE. Here the CDR3 reads CASSFMTSGSRREQYF. The CDR3 nucleotides read TGTGCCAGCAGCTTTATGACTAGCGGGAGTAGACGCGAGCAGTACTTC.